One sample yielded the 28 T cell receptor beta chains listed below, sequenced in a study of spatial heterogeneity in lung cancer. Documented time point: sample taken at primary tumor resection. TCRdb re-derived calls from the 5' RACE reads in MiXCR, one entry per CDR3 protein. The table lists some 10,000 distinct CDR3 sequences, about 13% of them singletons. Study-wide points: Tracking of tumor mutation counts was seen in expanded intratumoral alpha and beta TCR counts.

These receptors have no known antigen. Material: lung tumor tissue, obtained at surgery. These receptors were collected from a male donor with early-stage non-small cell lung cancer.

This chain joins TRBV2 and TRBJ1-1, with 8 nucleotides matching TRBD1. The CDR3 length is 16 residues. Germline V gene lookup returns CDR1 SNHLY and CDR2 FYNNEI. V trimming: 7 bases; J trimming: 0 bases; junction bases outside the gene matches: 10. CDR3 nucleotides: TGTGCCAGCACCAGAAGACAGGGGAGGATGAACACTGAAGCTTTCTTT. Protein sequence: CASTRRQGRMNTEAFF.

This clonotype occurred many times. This chain uses TRBV28 with TRBJ1-1; D unresolved. CDR3 length: 15 amino acids. CDR1 is MDHEN and CDR2 is SYDVKM in the germline V gene. The V and J ends lost 4 bases and 2 bases respectively, with 14 bases between them. CDR3 sequence (DNA): TGTGCCAGCAGTTCACCCCGAGACGGTAACACTGAAGCTTTCTTT. Translation: CASSSPRDGNTEAFF.

The rearrangement uses TRBV28 and TRBJ2-7; 9 bases map to TRBD1. The CDR3 extends over 15 amino acids. Germline CDR1 is MDHEN and CDR2 is SYDVKM. Trimming took 6 bases from V and 1 from J; bases not matched to a gene: 7. The CDR3 nucleotides are TGTGCCAGCAGCCGTCCCGGGACAGGGTCCTACGAGCAGTACTTC. This codes for CASSRPGTGSYEQYF.

This clonotype was seen a few times. The gene calls are TRBV29-1 and TRBJ2-1, with D perhaps matching TRBD1 (5 bases). This CDR3 is 11 amino acids long. Per the germline V gene, CDR1 is SQVTM and CDR2 is ANQGSEA. The V end lost 8 bases, the J end lost 4 bases, and 9 bases lay between the germline ends. The CDR3 sequence is CSIRQYNEQFF. CDR3 nucleotide sequence: TGCAGCATCCGACAGTACAATGAGCAGTTCTTC.

This clonotype was picked up many times. The chain links TRBV28 to TRBJ2-3, with unresolved D. This CDR3 has 12 residues. Germline CDR1 and CDR2: MDHEN and SYDVKM. The chain's CDR3 is CATRRGTDTQYF. The DNA of the CDR3 is TGTGCTACGAGACGGGGCACAGATACGCAGTATTTT.

This chain links TRBV5-1 with TRBJ2-3; 8 bases map to TRBD2. Per germline, CDR1 SGHRS and CDR2 YFSETQ. The CDR3 contains 15 residues. V lost 2 bases, J lost 2 bases, and 4 bases stayed unmatched. The CDR3, as DNA: TGCGCCAGCAGCTTTGCGGGGGGAACCACAGATACGCAGTATTTT. Translating gives CASSFAGGTTDTQYF.

This chain links TRBV11-2 with TRBJ2-1; perhaps TRBD1 as D (6 bases). Trimming removed 6 bases at V and 2 bases at J, with 14 bases between. The V gene's germline CDR1 is SGHAT and CDR2 FQNNGV. The CDR3 length is 15 residues. The CDR3 DNA follows: TGTGCCAGCAGGGAGGCGGACAGTACCTACAATGAGCAGTTCTTC. It encodes CASREADSTYNEQFF. Full variable domain (outside the CDR3, taken from reference TRBV11-2 and TRBJ2-1): EAGVAQSPRYKIIEKRQSVAFWCNPISGHATLYWYQQILGQGPKLLIQFQNNGVVDDSQLPKDRFSAERLKGVDSTLKIQPAKLEDSAVYLCASREADSTYNEQFFGPGTRLTVL.

This clonotype came up a few times. This rearrangement joins TRBV3-1 to TRBJ1-4; D not certain. V shed 3 bases and J shed 11 bases, with 10 bases lying between them. Looked up from germline, CDR1 is LGHDT and CDR2 is YNNKEL (reference sequence). The CDR3 sequence is 12 residues long. The CDR3 loop reads CASSHREGKLFF. CDR3 in DNA: TGTGCCAGCAGCCATAGGGAAGGGAAACTGTTTTTT.

This clonotype was detected a few times. V and J are TRBV7-2 and TRBJ2-4, with 8 bases matching TRBD1. J lost 11 bases, V lost 2 bases, and 2 bases had no gene match. The CDR3 runs 12 residues. CDR1 is SGHTA, CDR2 FQGNSA, per germline. The CDR3 is CASSLRGQVQYF. CDR3 in DNA: TGTGCCAGCAGCTTAAGGGGACAGGTTCAGTACTTC.

This clonotype has a handful of counts. V gene TRBV20-1 combines with J gene TRBJ1-4; D is unresolved. Germline V gene lookup returns CDR1 DFQATT and CDR2 SNEGSKA (reference sequence). The CDR3 runs 12 residues. The CDR3 protein is CSWHLTGEKLFF. CDR3 nucleotide sequence: TGCAGCTGGCACCTTACGGGGGAAAAACTGTTTTTT.

This rearrangement joins TRBV5-5 to TRBJ2-7; D may be TRBD2 (6 bases). Germline values: CDR1 SGHKS, CDR2 YYEKEE (reference sequence). Between the trimmed V and J ends, which lost 6 bases and 6 bases, there was a span of 10 bases. The CDR3 extends over 11 amino acids. CDR3 protein: CASTEGGEQYF. CDR3 nucleotide sequence: TGTGCCAGCACGGAGGGCGGCGAGCAGTACTTC.

This chain joins TRBV20-1 and TRBJ2-7; maybe TRBD1 (5 bases). V shed 6 bases and J shed 1 base, with 10 bases lying between them. The germline CDR1 and CDR2 sequences are DFQATT and SNEGSKA (reference sequence). This CDR3 has 12 amino acids. This chain's CDR3 is CSAAHRSYEQYF. DNA of the CDR3: TGCAGTGCCGCTCACAGGTCCTACGAGCAGTACTTC.

The V gene is TRBV7-2, the J gene TRBJ2-1; 8 positions agree with TRBD1. This CDR3 is built from 16 residues. The V gene's germline CDR1 is SGHTA and CDR2 FQGNSA. The V gene end was trimmed by 5 bases and the J gene end by 4 bases; junction bases not matched to a gene: 10. The CDR3 DNA reads as TGTGCCAGCAGCCCATTTGGACAGGGCCCATACAATGAGCAGTTCTTC. Residues: CASSPFGQGPYNEQFF.

V gene TRBV5-8 combines with J gene TRBJ2-5; weak D call: TRBD1 (5 bases). V lost 3 bases to trimming and J lost 4 bases, with 7 bases between them. Germline assignment: CDR1 SGHTS and CDR2 YDEGEE. The CDR3 loop spans 12 amino acids. The CDR3, as DNA: TGTGCCAGCAGCTCAGGGTTAGAGACCCAGTACTTC. Translation: CASSSGLETQYF.

The V gene is TRBV9, the J gene TRBJ2-5; 9 nucleotides align to TRBD1. The CDR3 runs 16 residues. CDR1 is SGDLS and CDR2 is YYNGEE in the germline V gene. With V trimmed by 4 bases and J by 1 base, 8 bases remained unmatched. CDR3 sequence: CASSPPTGGLQETQYF. In DNA form, the CDR3 reads TGTGCCAGCAGCCCTCCGACAGGGGGACTCCAAGAGACCCAGTACTTC.

By share, this clonotype ranks as medium-sized. The V gene is TRBV15, the J gene TRBJ1-1; D is undetermined. Trimming removed 2 bases from V and 3 bases from J, with 10 bases in between. Germline V gene lookup returns CDR1 LNHNV and CDR2 YYDKDF (reference sequence). The CDR3 length is 14 residues. CDR3 in amino acids: CATSRQLRDTEAFF. In nucleotides, the CDR3 is TGTGCCACCAGCAGACAGCTTCGCGACACTGAAGCTTTCTTT.

This clonotype was seen repeatedly, ten times or more. The rearrangement joins TRBV28 to TRBJ1-4, with TRBD1 identical over 10 bases. The CDR3 sequence is 19 residues long. The germline V gene encodes CDR1 MDHEN and CDR2 SYDVKM. V shed 4 bases, J shed 0 bases, and the junction held 11 bases outside the gene matches. The CDR3 bases are TGTGCCAGCAGTTCACATCCGGGACAGGGGCCTGCAACTAATGAAAAACTGTTTTTT. Encoded protein: CASSSHPGQGPATNEKLFF.

The chain uses TRBV3-1 and TRBJ1-1; a possible D gene is TRBD1 (5 bases). The CDR3 length is 16 residues. Trimming took 1 base from V and 1 from J, leaving 13 bases between them. Germline assignment: CDR1 LGHDT and CDR2 YNNKEL (reference sequence). The CDR3: CASSQGGVGWNTEAFF. CDR3 DNA sequence: TGTGCCAGCAGCCAAGGAGGGGTTGGATGGAACACTGAAGCTTTCTTT.

This clonotype is termed medium-sized (0.01 to 0.1%). V usage is TRBV4-3 and J usage is TRBJ1-4; D is unresolved. CDR1 is LGHNA, CDR2 YSLEER, per germline. This CDR3 has 14 residues. V dropped 2 bases and J dropped 0 bases, with 4 bases sitting between them. The CDR3 DNA reads TGCGCCAGCAGCCAATACGCAACTAATGAAAAACTGTTTTTT. It specifies CASSQYATNEKLFF.

The V and J genes are TRBV6-6 and TRBJ1-2, with D uncertain. The CDR3 is 12 residues long. Germline values: CDR1 MNHNY, CDR2 SVGAGI (reference sequence). V was cut by 2 bases and J by 8 bases, with 9 bases left in between. CDR3 bases: TGTGCCAGCAGTTACACGGGCGACGGCTACACCTTC. It encodes CASSYTGDGYTF.

This clonotype was recorded at least ten times. The rearrangement uses TRBV7-6 and TRBJ2-3, with 15 bases lining up with TRBD2. CDR1 is SGHVS, CDR2 FNYEAQ, per germline. The J segment lost 6 bases and the V segment lost 5 bases, leaving 6 bases of the junction unmatched. This CDR3 spans 16 amino acids. The CDR3 DNA sequence: TGTGCCAGCAGCCCCGGACTAGCGGGGGGGTTTGATACGCAGTATTTT. Protein product: CASSPGLAGGFDTQYF. Filled out from reference TRBV7-6 and TRBJ2-3, the complete variable domain reads GAGVSQSPRYKVTKRGQDVALRCDPISGHVSLYWYRQALGQGPEFLTYFNYEAQQDKSGLPNDRFSAERPEGSISTLTIQRTEQRDSAMYRCASSPGLAGGFDTQYFGPGTRLTVL.

This chain connects TRBV5-1 to TRBJ2-7, with 9 positions matching TRBD1. The V segment lost 2 bases and the J segment 6 bases; nucleotides outside the gene matches: 6. Germline assignment: CDR1 SGHRS and CDR2 YFSETQ. The CDR3 spans 14 residues. CDR3 protein: CASSLRTGEVEQYF. The CDR3 DNA is TGCGCCAGCAGCTTACGGACAGGGGAAGTCGAGCAGTACTTC.

This clonotype has at least ten counts. The chain uses TRBV4-1 and TRBJ1-1; D is uncertain. V dropped 2 bases and J dropped 2 bases, with 6 bases sitting between them. The germline CDR1 and CDR2 sequences are MGHRA and YSYEKL. This CDR3 is 13 amino acids long. In nucleotides, the CDR3 is TGCGCCAGCAGCCAATTTGAAAACACTGAAGCTTTCTTT. Translated: CASSQFENTEAFF.

At least ten counts were recorded for this clonotype. The gene calls are TRBV28 and TRBJ2-7; D remains ambiguous. Germline lookup yields CDR1 MDHEN and CDR2 SYDVKM. The CDR3 covers 13 residues. V gave up 6 bases and J gave up 9 bases, with 18 bases separating them. CDR3 coding DNA: TGTGCCAGCAGATCCCTGGGCCCTCTGGGGCAGTACTTC. It codes for CASRSLGPLGQYF.

The chain employs TRBV3-1 and TRBJ2-1; D is uncertain. CDR1 and CDR2 from the germline V gene are LGHDT and YNNKEL (reference sequence). This CDR3 contains 12 residues. Trimming stripped 1 base from V and 9 bases from J, with 7 bases between. As DNA, the CDR3 is TGTGCCAGCAGCCAAGGCAAAACTGAGCAGTTCTTC. Translation: CASSQGKTEQFF.

This clonotype was found a few times. The chain couples TRBV19 to TRBJ2-5; the D gene is possibly TRBD1 (6 bases). Trimming cost V 5 bases and J 5 bases, with 18 bases left between them. Germline V gene data show CDR1 as LNHDA and CDR2 as SQIVND (reference sequence). The CDR3 has 15 amino acids. The DNA of the CDR3 is TGTGCCAGTAGTTCGGACAGCCTCGGCGGGGAGACCCAGTACTTC. It translates to CASSSDSLGGETQYF.

This clonotype has ten or more counts. The CDR3: CASSRQGPNTEAFF. The CDR3 DNA is TGTGCCAGCAGTCGACAGGGGCCGAACACTGAAGCTTTCTTT. The chain joins TRBV28 to TRBJ1-1; TRBD1 aligns across 8 bases. This CDR3 has 14 amino acids. Trimming cost V 5 bases and J 1 base; bases outside gene matches: 3. Germline loops: CDR1 MDHEN, CDR2 SYDVKM.

In its sample, this clonotype was seen a few times. This chain connects TRBV3-1 to TRBJ1-1, with 8 bases that match TRBD1. Germline V gives CDR1 LGHDT, CDR2 YNNKEL (reference sequence). The CDR3 sequence is 15 residues long. The V segment lost 0 bases and the J segment 4 bases; nucleotides outside the gene matches: 4. The CDR3 DNA reads TGTGCCAGCAGCCAAGATAGGACAGGGTTCACTGAAGCTTTCTTT. Encoded protein: CASSQDRTGFTEAFF.